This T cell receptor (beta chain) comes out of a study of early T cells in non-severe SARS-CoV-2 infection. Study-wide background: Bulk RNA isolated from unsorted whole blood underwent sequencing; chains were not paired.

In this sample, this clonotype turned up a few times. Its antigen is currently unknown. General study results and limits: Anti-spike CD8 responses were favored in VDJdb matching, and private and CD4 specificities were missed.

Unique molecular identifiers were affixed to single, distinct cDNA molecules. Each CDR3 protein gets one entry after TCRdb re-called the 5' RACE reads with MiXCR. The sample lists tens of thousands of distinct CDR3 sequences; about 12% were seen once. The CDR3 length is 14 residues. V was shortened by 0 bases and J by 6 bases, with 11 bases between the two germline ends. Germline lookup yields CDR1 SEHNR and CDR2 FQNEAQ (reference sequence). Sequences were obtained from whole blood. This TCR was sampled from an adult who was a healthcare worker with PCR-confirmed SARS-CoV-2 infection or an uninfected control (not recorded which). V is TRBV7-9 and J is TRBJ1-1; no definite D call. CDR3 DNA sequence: TGTGCCAGCAGCTTAGCCTCACCAAATCCTGAAGCTTTCTTT. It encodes CASSLASPNPEAFF.